This T cell receptor (beta chain) stems from a study of cytomegalovirus exposure and HLA in healthy donors (dated by TCRdb to about 2017). With regard to the full study: An earlier analysis of approximately 640 of the donors reported approximately 270 Gb of sequence data and approximately 110 million unique TCR beta sequences from 150 million to 200 million T cells. The study profiled the T cell repertoires of about 720 subjects by immunosequencing and related them to cytomegalovirus serostatus. A few DR-DQ haplotypes were treated as single units for association and clustering because of strong linkage in the cohort. The study was designed to test whether signatures of past pathogen exposure could be identified by cataloging public T cell receptors. All discovery cohort repertoires had been generated using a single sequencing platform. HLA typing included class I and class II loci at four-digit resolution. On average, roughly 240,000 unique TCR beta nucleotide sequences were sequenced per donor among about 400 genotyped donors of the cohort, with around 19% of those sequences being non-productive. In an earlier analysis of 587 of the donors, high-throughput TCR beta sequencing was used to judge whether each TCR beta V gene segment behaved as functional or pseudogenic. A later genetic analysis took genome-wide SNP genotypes for about three fifths of the 666 donors and used that subset as a discovery cohort. Along with the approximately 600-subject first cohort, a separate validation cohort of over a hundred different subjects was used. The later analysis used no new phenotypic data to find candidate immune exposures, relying instead on TCR beta sequences and their occurrence across donors. An early release that covered some 630 HLA-typed donors contained around 300 gigabases of sequencing data and about 84 million unique TCR sequences. A later analysis re-examined previously published TCR beta repertoires from roughly 650 donors and added high-resolution HLA genotyping to investigate patterns of TCR occurrence. Of the roughly 400 genotyped donors, over 80% were placed in the genetic ancestry cluster associated with self-reported Caucasian donors. Donor age, sex, ethnicity and CMV serostatus were collected together with the repertoire data. Typing coverage differed by locus: A, B, C, DRB1 and DQB1 were typed in about 629-640 donors, DQA1 in about 560, DPA1 in around 580, and DPB1 in 400 to 480. High-throughput TCR immunosequencing, statistical association of individual TCRs with disease status, and machine learning were combined to predict cytomegalovirus infection status.

Looking up the germline V gene (reference sequence) yields CDR1 SGHNT and CDR2 YYREEE. V loses 1 base of germline sequence and J loses 7 bases, and the interval between the two ends is 15 bases. From cysteine to phenylalanine, the CDR3 is 14 amino acids long. The only DNA kept is the CDR3, 42 bases in frame from the first base. General conclusions and limits of the study: In the study, 150 to 200 TCR beta chains were listed as associated with cytomegalovirus. In a later analysis, most CMV-associated TCR beta chains were found to appear HLA-restricted, with HLA associations seemingly driven largely by CMV exposure. A cluster of highly shared sequence variants was judged likely to be a technical artifact of the sequencing pipeline. Across donors, most TCR sequences were observed very rarely, whereas some public TCRs were present in many individuals. Cytomegalovirus status was reported to be diagnosed by the classifier with high specificity and sensitivity in both the original and validation cohorts. An earlier analysis of approximately 570 of the donors showed that most TCR beta V segments appeared in productive rearrangements either about 87% or about 30% of the time, which broadly matched IMGT annotations. Linkage disequilibrium might explain the correlated functional status among segregating V segments, but an unknown experimental factor could not be ruled out. The authors suggested that the approach could potentially be extended to other disease states and immunological phenotypes. Immune exposure information for the cohort was limited to CMV serostatus. A later genetic analysis reported fewer N-insertions in productive TCRs among donors in an Asian-associated ancestry cluster than the approximately 670-donor mean. Several of the top co-occurrence clusters appeared to be linked to parvovirus B19, influenza, CMV and Epstein-Barr virus, according to a later analysis. A further reported finding was that TCR beta sequences accurately predicted the HLA-A and HLA-B alleles for most subjects in the first cohort. At a false discovery rate of 0.05, a later analysis linked 16,951 TCR beta sequences to specific HLA alleles. Because HLA typing was missing for some donors at each locus, association tests included only the typed subset. When HLA alleles, especially DR and DQ, strongly co-occurred, attributing TCR associations to individual alleles was difficult. The 87-base-pair reads could not distinguish some IMGT-functional V segments, including TRBV6-2 and TRBV6-3, so those segments were excluded. A later genetic analysis associated a missense DCLRE1C variant with V-gene and J-gene trimming of TCR beta chains, and an independent cohort replicated the association. In this cohort, only TCR beta chains were sequenced, and detectable features were limited by the absence of alpha or paired-chain data. The earlier analysis of some 560 of the donors excluded some 15 rarely observed V segments, including chromosome 9 orphons, because counts were too low. In a later analysis, TCR association rates were found to vary across HLA loci, with the most associated TCRs seen for DRB1 alleles and the fewest for HLA-C alleles. Sequencing depth was assumed to be roughly uniform across donors in the presence/absence analyses, though that assumption may not hold. In vitro tests confirmed that a few of the cytomegalovirus-associated TCR beta chains recognize cytomegalovirus antigens. Compared with equally common non-associated chains, HLA-associated TCR beta chains in a later analysis were more clonally expanded and had lower generation probabilities.

About this clone: Its binding antigen is unknown. The sample holds no much larger clone one base away, and base qualities are not on file. Other DNA sequences in this sample translate to the same CDR3.

The cohort was made up of about 670 healthy bone marrow donors. Cohort members were all nominally healthy when sampled, although unrecorded immune exposures were likely present. The donor was CMV seronegative and was included in the group of about 350 seronegative cohort members. A peripheral blood sample was collected from each donor, and TCR beta sequencing was performed on peripheral blood mononuclear cells. The Qiagen DNeasy Blood Extraction Kit was used to extract genomic DNA from the blood cell samples. Libraries were made using the immunoSEQ multiplex PCR assay. For the multiplex PCR, a mixture combining 60 forward primers for TCR Vbeta segments and 13 reverse primers for TCR Jbeta segments was used. Amplification of the CDR3 region of rearranged TCR beta genes was performed with a multiplex PCR assay on genomic DNA. Amplified TCR beta libraries were sequenced as 87-base-pair reads on the Illumina HiSeq System. As for how the authors treated the data: Across the 500 to 700 repertoires, a later analysis counted 80 million or so unique TCR beta chains, some 11 million of which were shared by at least two donors. Raw reads were error-corrected and collapsed into unique sequences with a nearest-neighbor algorithm that merged closely related sequences to remove PCR and sequencing errors. CDR3 sequences were aligned to IMGT reference sequences to assign V, D and J gene segments. For a sequence to be retained, a match of at least six nucleotides to both a V gene segment and a J gene segment was required. Rearrangements were called productive when the CDR3 lacked stop codons and stayed in frame with V and J; all others were non-productive. Following IMGT convention, CDR3 was defined as the stretch from the second conserved V-encoded cysteine up to the conserved J-encoded phenylalanine. In an earlier analysis of roughly 580 of the donors, sequences lacking an unambiguous match to a single V gene segment were excluded. In an earlier analysis of approximately 610 of the donors, V segments were called functional above 56.7% productive rearrangements and were called segregating when the between-donor standard deviation exceeded 5%. A statistical classification framework was built for diagnosing cytomegalovirus status from the catalog of TCR beta chain sequences. In a later analysis, TCR nucleotide sequences were compared against IMGT/GENE-DB human TR gene sequences so that V and J genes could be assigned. A later analysis assigned CDR3 sequences and most-parsimonious VDJ recombination scenarios with the TCRdist pipeline. A later analysis defined each TCR beta chain by its CDR3 amino acid sequence plus V-gene family, and excluded reads lacking a unique V-gene family. To address suspected cross-contamination and a sequencing artifact, a later analysis removed approximately 590 highly shared, low-generation-probability nucleotide sequences. For each public chain, a later analysis derived a clonal expansion index from normalized ranks of inferred template counts within each repertoire. In a later analysis, generation probabilities were computed with a VDJ recombination model fitted to out-of-frame rearrangements, and the resulting probabilities were checked against IGoR. A later analysis scored TCR-TCR, TCR-HLA and TCR-CMV co-occurrence with hypergeometric tests, applying a repertoire-size bias correction to TCR pairs. A later analysis estimated false discovery rates by permuting HLA or CMV assignments 20 times. In a later analysis, co-occurring TCRs were grouped using DBSCAN, with TCRdist sequence similarity added in when clustering inside HLA-allele-positive subsets. Repertoires with fewer than 30,000 or more than 120,000 public chains were left out of co-occurrence clustering, as were five repertoires with anomalous nucleotide sharing. TCRdb stores this immuneACCESS table with in-frame sequences only. Part of the clones is absent; in the studies checked, under half of the shortfall reflects unresolved V genes, and no reason is known for the rest. The DNA was the basis for D and trimming; V, J and clone size are from that table. A total of 84,000 or so clones appear in this sample, around 77% of them only once. Clones ranked in the top ten supply around 3.4% of the sample.

The chain is made from TRBV5-4 and TRBJ2-7, with the identity of the D gene unclear. This receptor was identified in a middle-aged man in good health and CMV-seronegative. Material for sequencing was PBMCs. This receptor has the CDR3 CASSLFSSSGEQYF. The nucleotide sequence is TGTGCCAGCAGCTTGTTTTCCAGCTCGGGTGAGCAGTACTTC.